The sample holds a few counts of the clone carrying this TCR beta chain. The data derive from a study of patients and donors after allogeneic stem cell transplantation. CDR3 size: 13 residues. The ends lost 4 bases at V and 10 bases at J; junction bases unmatched: 7. Germline lookup yields CDR1 DFQATT and CDR2 SNEGSKA (reference sequence). From the RT-PCR reads, TCRdb called clonotypes with MiXCR, one entry per CDR3 protein. Of roughly 230,000 distinct CDR3 sequences detected, 14% appear once; the ten largest clones hold roughly 11%. Source material: blood, either unsorted or a sorted T cell fraction (not recorded which). The receptor comes from a human donor who was either an allogeneic HSCT recipient or a stem cell or donor lymphocyte infusion donor (not recorded which). It is not recorded whose cells these are; they may come from a transplant donor. The chain has TRBV20-1 and TRBJ1-1; 12 bases are a match to TRBD1. CDR3 loop: CSATGTGGGSAFF. DNA of the CDR3: TGCAGTGCTACCGGGACAGGGGGCGGGTCAGCTTTCTTT.